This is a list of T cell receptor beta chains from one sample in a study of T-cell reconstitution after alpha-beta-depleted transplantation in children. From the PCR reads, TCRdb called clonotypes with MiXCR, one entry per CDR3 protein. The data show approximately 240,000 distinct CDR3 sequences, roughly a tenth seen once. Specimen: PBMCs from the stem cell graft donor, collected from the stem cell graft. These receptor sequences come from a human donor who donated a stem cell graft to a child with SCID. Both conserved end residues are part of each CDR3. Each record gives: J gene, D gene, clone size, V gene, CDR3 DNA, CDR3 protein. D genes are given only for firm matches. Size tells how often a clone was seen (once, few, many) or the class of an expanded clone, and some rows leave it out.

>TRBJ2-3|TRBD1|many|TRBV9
TGTGCCAGCAGCGCCCGGATAGGGGCAGGGGGCCCGTATTTT
CASSARIGAGGPYF
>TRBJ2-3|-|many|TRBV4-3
TGCGCCAGCAGCAGAGGTCTCGAATCAGATACGCAGTATTTT
CASSRGLESDTQYF
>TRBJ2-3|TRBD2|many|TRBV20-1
TGCAGTGCTAGAGCTAGCGGGGGCACAGATACGCAGTATTTT
CSARASGGTDTQYF
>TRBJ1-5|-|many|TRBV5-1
TGCGCCAGCAGCTTTATCCCGGGCAATCAGCCCCAGCATTTT
CASSFIPGNQPQHF
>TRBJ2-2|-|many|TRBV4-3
TGCGCCAGCAGCCCAAGGGGCCGGGACACCACCGGGGAGCTGTTTTTT
CASSPRGRDTTGELFF
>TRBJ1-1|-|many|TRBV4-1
TGCGCCAGCAGCCCAACCCAACTTGGAGTCACTGAAGCTTTCTTT
CASSPTQLGVTEAFF
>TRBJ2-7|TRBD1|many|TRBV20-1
TGCAGTGTTCCGGGACAGGGCGCCTACGAGCAGTACTTC
CSVPGQGAYEQYF
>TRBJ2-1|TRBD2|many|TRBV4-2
TGTGCCAGCAGCCAAGGGGAAGCGGGGGGGTTGGATGAGCAGTTCTTC
CASSQGEAGGLDEQFF
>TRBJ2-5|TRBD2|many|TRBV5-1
TGCGCCAGCAGCTTGGAGGGGAGGGAAGAGACCCAGTACTTC
CASSLEGREETQYF
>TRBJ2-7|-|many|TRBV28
TGTGCCAGCAGTTCTCCGGGCTACGAGCAGTACTTC
CASSSPGYEQYF
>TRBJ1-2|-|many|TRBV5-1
TGCGCCAGCAGCTTGGGACAGTCTATCTATGGCTACACCTTC
CASSLGQSIYGYTF
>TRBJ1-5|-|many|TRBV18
TGTGCCAGCTCCGACGACGGGAATCAGCCCCAGCATTTT
CASSDDGNQPQHF
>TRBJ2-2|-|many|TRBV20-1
TGCAGTGCTAGCCCCCCCTACGGCGGGGACCTCTTGAACACCGGGGAGCTGTTTTTT
CSASPPYGGDLLNTGELFF
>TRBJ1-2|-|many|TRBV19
TGTGCCAGTAGTATGGACCGAGCCTATGGCTACACCTTC
CASSMDRAYGYTF
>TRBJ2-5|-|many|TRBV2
TGTGCCAGCAGTGGCGTTCCCAGGGGAGGGGAGACCCAGTACTTC
CASSGVPRGGETQYF
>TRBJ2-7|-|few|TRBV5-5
TGTGCCAGCAGCTTAGCAGGAGGATCGATCTACGAGCAGTACTTC
CASSLAGGSIYEQYF
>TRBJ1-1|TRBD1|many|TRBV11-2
TGTGCCAGCAGCACCGGGACAGGCACTGAAGCTTTCTTT
CASSTGTGTEAFF
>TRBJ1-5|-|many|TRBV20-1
TGCAGTGCTAGTCCCAGGGGTGGCAATCAGCCCCAGCATTTT
CSASPRGGNQPQHF
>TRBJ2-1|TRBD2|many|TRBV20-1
TGCAGTGCTAGAGATCCAAAGGGACTAGCGGGGGGCAGTTACAATGAGCAGTTCTTC
CSARDPKGLAGGSYNEQFF
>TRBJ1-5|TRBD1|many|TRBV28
TGTGCCAGCAGTGCCCTGGACAGGGGGCGATTGAGCAATCAGCCCCAGCATTTT
CASSALDRGRLSNQPQHF
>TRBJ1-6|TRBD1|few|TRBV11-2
TGTGCCAGCAGCTTTGGCCAGGGGGCGAAGAGCTATAATTCACCCCTCCACTTT
CASSFGQGAKSYNSPLHF
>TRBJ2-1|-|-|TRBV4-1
TGCGCCAGCAGCCCTGGGACAACCACCCTTCTGACCAATGAGCAGTTCTTC
CASSPGTTTLLTNEQFF
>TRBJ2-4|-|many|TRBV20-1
TGCAGTGCTAGTAGCGCAAAGGCCCTAGCCAAAAACATTCAGTACTTC
CSASSAKALAKNIQYF
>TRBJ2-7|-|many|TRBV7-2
TGTGCCAGCAGCTTGGAAAGGGGCATGTCTTACGAGCAGTACTTC
CASSLERGMSYEQYF
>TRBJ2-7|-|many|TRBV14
TGTGCCAGCAGCCAAGTTACAGGGATAATCGACGAGCAGTACTTC
CASSQVTGIIDEQYF
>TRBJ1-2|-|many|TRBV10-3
TGTGCCATCCTGACCGAAGCTAACTATGGCTACACCTTC
CAILTEANYGYTF